These 18 T cell receptor beta chains were all obtained from the same sample, sequenced in a study of T cell repertoires in cytomegalovirus infection. TCRdb itself ran the reads through MiXCR, one entry per CDR3 protein. The sample holds 350,000 to 500,000 distinct CDR3 sequences, around 32% seen once. Sequenced input: PBMCs. Every receptor here comes from a human donor in good health (CMV status not recorded). Some clones in this sample may be carry-over from other donors' samples.

J is TRBJ1-3 and V is TRBV12-3 or TRBV12-4, with 9 bases lining up with TRBD1. V trimming: 5 bases; J trimming: 6 bases; junction bases outside the gene matches: 8. This CDR3 region has 15 residues. The CDR3 is CASSPLGTGKNTIYF. DNA for the CDR3: TGTGCCAGCAGTCCCCTGGGGACAGGGAAAAACACCATATATTTT.

CDR3 in DNA: TGCAGTGCTAGAGCCGTCTCTGGGGCCAACGTCCTGACTTTC. It is translated as CSARAVSGANVLTF. V and J are TRBV20-1 and TRBJ2-6, with D uncertain. V dropped 1 base and J dropped 0 bases, with 4 bases sitting between them. Per germline, CDR1 DFQATT and CDR2 SNEGSKA (reference sequence). The CDR3 covers 14 residues.

This clonotype came up a few times. The V and J genes are TRBV19 and TRBJ1-2, with TRBD1 as a possible D gene (6 bases). The CDR3 loop spans 12 amino acids. CDR1 and CDR2 (germline): LNHDA, SQIVND (reference sequence). V was shortened by 10 bases and J by 8 bases, with 17 bases between the two germline ends. The CDR3, as DNA: TGTGCCACTCTAACCGGACAGAACGGCTACACCTTC. Translated, it gives CATLTGQNGYTF.

This clonotype was found a few times. V usage is TRBV6-1 and J usage is TRBJ2-7; 8 bases align to TRBD2. Trimming at V came to 5 bases and at J to 2 bases, leaving 5 bases not matched to a gene. CDR1 and CDR2 from the germline V gene are MNHNS and SASEGT. This CDR3 is 14 amino acids long. In DNA form, the CDR3 reads TGTGCCAGCAGTAACCGGGGGGGAACCTACGAGCAGTACTTC. Translation: CASSNRGGTYEQYF.

This clonotype occurred many times. V gene TRBV7-2 combines with J gene TRBJ2-5; D not resolved. Germline values: CDR1 SGHTA, CDR2 FQGNSA. The CDR3 has 14 amino acids. V lost 4 bases, J lost 5 bases, and 14 bases lay in between. The CDR3 DNA follows: TGTGCCAGCAGCTCGGCCGGGTTAGTGGAGACCCAGTACTTC. Protein product: CASSSAGLVETQYF.

The chain is built from TRBV7-9 and TRBJ2-7, with 9 bases aligning to TRBD1. J lost 3 bases, V lost 2 bases, and 2 bases had no gene match. Germline V gives CDR1 SEHNR, CDR2 FQNEAQ (reference sequence). CDR3 length equals 14 residues. The CDR3: CASSLWGQGYEQYF. Here the CDR3 DNA reads TGTGCCAGCAGCTTATGGGGACAGGGCTACGAGCAGTACTTC.

This clonotype has just a few counts. The chain recombines TRBV20-1 with TRBJ2-5; TRBD2 aligns across 11 bases. This CDR3 is built from 16 residues. Looked up from germline, CDR1 is DFQATT and CDR2 is SNEGSKA (reference sequence). J lost 5 bases, V lost 5 bases, and 13 bases had no gene match. The DNA for the CDR3 is TGCAGTGCTGGGTCTAGCGGGGGGCCCCCCATGGAGACCCAGTACTTC. Protein sequence: CSAGSSGGPPMETQYF.

This sequence joins TRBV7-9 and TRBJ1-2; D gene uncertain. Trimming shortened V by 1 base and J by 6 bases, and 6 bases separated the two germline ends. Germline V CDR1 and CDR2: SEHNR, FQNEAQ (reference sequence). This CDR3 is 12 amino acids long. CDR3 in DNA: TGTGCCAGCAGCTTAGGAATCGATGGCTACACCTTC. As protein: CASSLGIDGYTF.

The chain has TRBV27 and TRBJ1-2; weak D call: TRBD1 (6 bases). The CDR3 totals 17 residues. V was pared by 2 bases and J by 4 bases, with 20 bases between. The germline V gene encodes CDR1 MNHEY and CDR2 SMNVEV (reference sequence). For the CDR3, the DNA is TGTGCCAGCAGTTTAATGGGCAGGGGAAAACTCGGCTATGGCTACACCTTC. Its protein product is CASSLMGRGKLGYGYTF.

Many counts were recorded for this clonotype. This chain connects TRBV2 to TRBJ2-1; 8 nucleotides match TRBD2. Germline CDR1 is SNHLY and CDR2 is FYNNEI. V lost 8 bases and J lost 9; bases outside the gene matches: 9. The CDR3 is 13 amino acids. Here the CDR3 DNA reads TGTGCCAGCTTAGCGGGGACCGGTACTGAGCAGTTCTTC. This encodes CASLAGTGTEQFF.

Turning to this clonotype: A much larger clonotype is one base distant, so this may be a read error. The chain is built from TRBV12-3 or TRBV12-4 and TRBJ2-1; 8 nucleotides match TRBD1. The CDR3 sequence is 15 residues long. V trimming: 6 bases; J trimming: 8 bases; junction bases outside the gene matches: 12. CDR3: CASSKTDRGEDEQFF. DNA of the CDR3: TGTGCCAGCAGCAAAACCGACAGGGGAGAGGATGAGCAGTTCTTC.

The chain combines TRBV15 with TRBJ2-5; no definite D call. Germline V gene data show CDR1 as LNHNV and CDR2 as YYDKDF (reference sequence). There are 14 residues in the CDR3. V gave up 1 base and J gave up 1 base, with 7 bases separating them. The CDR3 loop is CATSRGPSQETQYF. The DNA of the CDR3 is TGTGCCACCAGCAGAGGCCCGTCCCAAGAGACCCAGTACTTC.

A note on this clonotype: Compared with germline, one end of the junction differs, possibly owing to a read error. The V call is TRBV4-1, the J call TRBJ2-1, with D possibly being TRBD2 (6 bases). The CDR3 contains 17 residues. Germline CDR1 MGHRA, CDR2 YSYEKL. The CDR3 reads CASSQDPAGGAYYEQFF. The CDR3 DNA follows: TGCGCCAGCAGCCAAGATCCAGCGGGCGGTGCCTACTATGAGCAGTTCTTC.

The gene calls are TRBV27 and TRBJ2-1; D is uncertain. The CDR3 has 15 amino acids. V dropped 2 bases and J dropped 2 bases, with 10 bases sitting between them. CDR1 and CDR2 (germline): MNHEY, SMNVEV (reference sequence). CDR3 nucleotide sequence: TGTGCCAGCAGTTTACGAGATACGGCCTACAATGAGCAGTTCTTC. Translating gives CASSLRDTAYNEQFF.

The sample holds a few counts of this clonotype. The V and J genes are TRBV4-1 and TRBJ1-1; TRBD1 might be the D (6 bases). Germline-derived CDR1 and CDR2 are MGHRA and YSYEKL. V was cut by 6 bases and J by 4 bases, with 15 bases left in between. The CDR3 spans 14 residues. The CDR3 region has the DNA TGCGCCAGCAGAGTGGGGGCTACGATCACTGAAGCTTTCTTT. As protein: CASRVGATITEAFF.

The CDR3 bases are TGCAGTGCTAGAGATCCTCGGGACAGGGGAGCGCAGTTCTTC. Translating gives CSARDPRDRGAQFF. V usage is TRBV20-1 and J usage is TRBJ2-1; 10 nucleotides match TRBD1. CDR3 length: 14 residues. Looked up from germline, CDR1 is DFQATT and CDR2 is SNEGSKA (reference sequence). V was clipped by 0 bases and J by 12 bases; unmatched bases: 8.

Only a few counts were recorded for this clonotype. The chain is built from TRBV29-1 and TRBJ1-5; the D is unclear. The CDR3 consists of 13 residues. The germline CDR1 and CDR2 sequences are SQVTM and ANQGSEA. V was trimmed by 4 bases and J by 0 bases, leaving 7 bases between them. This CDR3 is CSVAVASNQPQHF. CDR3 DNA sequence: TGCAGCGTTGCAGTAGCTAGCAATCAGCCCCAGCATTTT. The full variable domain, its missing parts supplied by reference TRBV29-1 and TRBJ1-5, is SAVISQKPSRDICQRGTSLTIQCQVDSQVTMMFWYRQQPGQSLTLIATANQGSEATYESGFVIDKFPISRPNLTFSTLTVSNMSPEDSSIYLCSVAVASNQPQHFGDGTRLSIL.

This clonotype has just a few counts. CDR3 protein: CASSYNLRGNYGYTF. CDR3 sequence (DNA): TGTGCCAGCAGTTACAATCTCCGGGGGAACTATGGCTACACCTTC. The V and J genes are TRBV6-6 and TRBJ1-2, with a weak D call TRBD1 (5 bases). CDR3 size: 15 residues. The germline V gene has CDR1 MNHNY and CDR2 SVGAGI (reference sequence). With 2 bases removed from V and 2 bases from J, the gap between germline ends came to 12 bases.